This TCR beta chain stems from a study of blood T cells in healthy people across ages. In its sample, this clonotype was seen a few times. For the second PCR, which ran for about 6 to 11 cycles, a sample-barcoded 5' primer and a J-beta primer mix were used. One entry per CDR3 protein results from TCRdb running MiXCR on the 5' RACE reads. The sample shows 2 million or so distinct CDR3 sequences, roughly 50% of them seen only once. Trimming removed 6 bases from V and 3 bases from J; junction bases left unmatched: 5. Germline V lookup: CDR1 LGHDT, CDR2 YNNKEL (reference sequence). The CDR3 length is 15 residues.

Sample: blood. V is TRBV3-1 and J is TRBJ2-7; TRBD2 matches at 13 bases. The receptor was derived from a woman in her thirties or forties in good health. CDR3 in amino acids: CASRGLAGVGYEQYF. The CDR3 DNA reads TGTGCCAGCAGAGGACTAGCGGGAGTGGGCTACGAGCAGTACTTC.